Given below is one T cell receptor (beta chain) in context. The antigen is not known. This specimen belongs to a study of vaccination effects on CD4 cells after COVID-19. Some clones are missing from TCRdb's copy, which holds only in-frame ones; the method was immunoSEQ multiplex PCR. This repertoire shows about 59,000 clones, roughly 80% found once; its top ten account for 2%. CDR1 and CDR2 from the germline V gene are SGHTA and FQGTGA. This CDR3 has 13 amino acids. Trimming cost V 6 bases and J 5 bases, with 13 bases left between them. Antigen-specific CD4+ T cells were expanded (with viral peptide pools) by the ViraFEST assay ahead of sequencing. Culture proceeded for approximately 10 days, and CD4+ T cells were then isolated. Participants completed two doses of the BNT162b2 or mRNA-1273 vaccine. Supplemented with about 10 IU/ml IL-2 and roughly 9.2 ug/ml peptides, two million PBMC per well were kept in culture. Half the medium was swapped for IL-2 medium on days 3 and 7.

The receptor comes from a human donor who received a COVID-19 vaccine. The chain employs TRBV7-3 and TRBJ1-1; a weak D match, TRBD1 (5 bases). Sequenced material: CD4+ T cells from PBMCs cultured with HCoV-OC43 spike peptides, taken after COVID-19 vaccination. Subset indicated: HCoV-OC43 spike overlapping peptide pool stimulation. The CDR3 loop reads CASRQRRGTEAFF. The CDR3 DNA reads as TGTGCCAGCAGACAGAGACGGGGGACTGAAGCTTTCTTT.